Listed here is a single T cell receptor (beta chain). Only in-frame clones appear in the TCRdb table, and some are missing; sequencing was by immunoSEQ multiplex PCR. The sample contains around 10,000 clones, about four fifths of which appear only once. This specimen belongs to a study of glioma-infiltrating T cells after dendritic cell vaccination. Across the whole study: Glioblastoma patients came from Phase I and II dendritic cell vaccination trials.

After removal of 3 bases from V and 0 bases from J, the junction contained 0 bases not matched to a gene. The CDR3 spans 14 residues. Germline loops: CDR1 SGHRS, CDR2 YFSETQ. Time point defined: after dendritic cell vaccination, including at tumor progression/relapse. Fresh-frozen tumor tissue and more than two years of survival data were available for all. This rearrangement joins TRBV5-1 to TRBJ1-1; 9 positions agree with TRBD1. The receptor was derived from a human donor with glioblastoma. The sample here was blood, taken after dendritic cell vaccination. The chain's CDR3 is CASSWTGVNTEAFF. The CDR3 DNA is TGCGCCAGCAGCTGGACAGGGGTGAACACTGAAGCTTTCTTT.